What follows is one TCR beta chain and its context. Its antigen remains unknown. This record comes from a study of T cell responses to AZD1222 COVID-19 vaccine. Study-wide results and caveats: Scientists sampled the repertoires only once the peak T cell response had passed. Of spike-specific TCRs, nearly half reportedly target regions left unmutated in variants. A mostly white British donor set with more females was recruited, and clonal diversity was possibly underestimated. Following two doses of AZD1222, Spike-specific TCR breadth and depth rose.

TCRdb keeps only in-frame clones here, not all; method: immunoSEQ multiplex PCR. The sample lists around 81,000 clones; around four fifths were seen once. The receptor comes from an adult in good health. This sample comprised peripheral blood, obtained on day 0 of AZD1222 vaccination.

CDR3: CASSLGQGYNEQFF. CDR3 sequence (DNA): TGTGCCAGCAGCTTGGGGCAGGGGTACAATGAGCAGTTCTTC. The chain carries TRBV5-4 and TRBJ2-1, with D perhaps matching TRBD1 (6 bases). The CDR3 totals 14 residues. The germline CDR1 and CDR2 sequences are SGHNT and YYREEE (reference sequence). Trimming removed 0 bases from V and 4 bases from J, with 8 bases in between. The whole variable domain, remainder taken from reference TRBV5-4 and TRBJ2-1, is ETGVTQSPTHLIKTRGQQVTLRCSSQSGHNTVSWYQQALGQGPQFIFQYYREEENGRGNFPPRFSGLQFPNYSSELNVNALELDDSALYLCASSLGQGYNEQFFGPGTRLTVL.